This T cell receptor beta chain was retrieved from a study of T cell responses to AZD1222 COVID-19 vaccine. Study findings and constraints: Spike regions recognized by vaccine-associated CD4 TCRs spanned the protein, led by 160-218 and 743-854. Reports say nearly half of spike-specific TCRs go after unmutated variant regions. Increases in Spike-specific TCR breadth and depth were seen after two AZD1222 doses.

The table came from immunoSEQ multiplex PCR; TCRdb's copy has only in-frame clones and leaves some out. The table records some 86,000 clones, around 92% of them present only once. Germline lookup yields CDR1 LGHDT and CDR2 YNNKEL (reference sequence). The V and J ends lost 1 base and 0 bases respectively, with 7 bases between them. The CDR3 is made up of 14 amino acids. Concerning this clone: The antigen remains unidentified.

The sequenced sample was peripheral blood, obtained on day 0 of AZD1222 vaccination. The J gene is TRBJ2-7, the V gene TRBV3-1 (or the pseudogene TRBV3-2); no clear D. This receptor was obtained from an adult in good health. The DNA of the CDR3 is TGTGCCAGCAGCCAAGTGGGGAACTCCTACGAGCAGTACTTC. Encoded protein: CASSQVGNSYEQYF.